Listed below are T cell receptor beta chains from one sample, sequenced in a study of response to subunit inactivated influenza vaccine. TCRdb used MiXCR to reprocess the RT-PCR reads, holding one entry per CDR3 protein. This sample has hundreds of thousands of distinct CDR3 sequences, with approximately 10% found just once. Source: PBMCs from blood, taken on the day of vaccination. Receptors originate from a man aged 50 to 60 who received an inactivated influenza vaccine. The CDR3 runs from the conserved cysteine through the conserved F or W. Each record gives: J gene, clone size, V gene, CDR3 protein. Only part of the rows carry a size: once, few, many, or a class if the clone is expanded.

J gene: TRBJ1-5; clone size: many; V gene: TRBV20-1; CDR3 protein: CSASRGVQPQHF
J gene: TRBJ2-1; clone size: NA; V gene: TRBV5-1; CDR3 protein: CASSLNTGNEQFF
J gene: TRBJ2-1; clone size: NA; V gene: TRBV27; CDR3 protein: CASSLLSPDALLYNEQFF
J gene: TRBJ2-7; clone size: few; V gene: TRBV20-1; CDR3 protein: CSARGLGGDTTYEQYF
J gene: TRBJ1-1; clone size: NA; V gene: TRBV3-1; CDR3 protein: CASSPGQPNTEAFF
J gene: TRBJ2-5; clone size: few; V gene: TRBV15; CDR3 protein: CATSRDQGGETQYF
J gene: TRBJ2-7; clone size: few; V gene: TRBV29-1; CDR3 protein: CSVAADPTYEQYF
J gene: TRBJ2-1; clone size: NA; V gene: TRBV10-3; CDR3 protein: CAISDGSRNEQFF
J gene: TRBJ2-1; clone size: NA; V gene: TRBV10-3; CDR3 protein: CAISESGIRNEQFF
J gene: TRBJ1-4; clone size: few; V gene: TRBV11-1; CDR3 protein: CASSTLTGGGVDSNEKLFF
J gene: TRBJ2-1; clone size: few; V gene: TRBV7-3; CDR3 protein: CASSSEGRESYNEQFF
J gene: TRBJ1-4; clone size: NA; V gene: TRBV20-1; CDR3 protein: CSARDKRTNEKLFF
J gene: TRBJ1-1; clone size: NA; V gene: TRBV29-1; CDR3 protein: CSYQDGGTEAFF
J gene: TRBJ1-1; clone size: NA; V gene: TRBV7-2; CDR3 protein: CASSLASEGTEAFF
J gene: TRBJ1-2; clone size: NA; V gene: TRBV20-1; CDR3 protein: CSAVGWGGYTF
J gene: TRBJ2-3; clone size: few; V gene: TRBV6-5; CDR3 protein: CASSYGTGAYTQYF
J gene: TRBJ2-5; clone size: few; V gene: TRBV20-1; CDR3 protein: CSARNLQGGRETQYF
J gene: TRBJ2-7; clone size: few; V gene: TRBV11-1; CDR3 protein: CASSTPGLAGLSLPYEQYF
J gene: TRBJ2-3; clone size: few; V gene: TRBV5-4; CDR3 protein: CASSLASRIADTQYF
J gene: TRBJ1-1; clone size: many; V gene: TRBV7-2; CDR3 protein: CASSSGSRVFVNTEAFF
J gene: TRBJ2-2; clone size: few; V gene: TRBV5-1; CDR3 protein: CASSLSSGPGLGELFF
J gene: TRBJ2-7; clone size: few; V gene: TRBV9; CDR3 protein: CASSVGMGDEQYF
J gene: TRBJ2-3; clone size: few; V gene: TRBV20-1; CDR3 protein: CSARDLGAYTDTQYF
J gene: TRBJ2-7; clone size: few; V gene: TRBV18; CDR3 protein: CASSPQASGGRESYEQYF
J gene: TRBJ2-3; clone size: few; V gene: TRBV29-1; CDR3 protein: CSVGSGRRDTQYF
J gene: TRBJ2-5; clone size: NA; V gene: TRBV6-6; CDR3 protein: CASSRTGVKTQYF
J gene: TRBJ2-4; clone size: NA; V gene: TRBV28; CDR3 protein: CAISLSGIGIQYF
J gene: TRBJ1-1; clone size: NA; V gene: TRBV14; CDR3 protein: CASSQETGSEAFF
J gene: TRBJ2-7; clone size: NA; V gene: TRBV19; CDR3 protein: CASSTEGRQQYF
J gene: TRBJ1-5; clone size: few; V gene: TRBV6-5; CDR3 protein: CASINQGYQPQHF
J gene: TRBJ1-3; clone size: few; V gene: TRBV12-3/TRBV12-4; CDR3 protein: CASRRDSGNTIYF
J gene: TRBJ1-5; clone size: few; V gene: TRBV30; CDR3 protein: CAWGQDGNQPQHF
J gene: TRBJ1-4; clone size: NA; V gene: TRBV5-1; CDR3 protein: CASRPALRATNEKLFF
J gene: TRBJ2-5; clone size: many; V gene: TRBV12-3/TRBV12-4; CDR3 protein: CASSRTTEETQYF
J gene: TRBJ2-1; clone size: NA; V gene: TRBV6-1; CDR3 protein: CASSETQGAYNEQFF
J gene: TRBJ1-4; clone size: NA; V gene: TRBV5-1; CDR3 protein: CASSRSTNEKLFF
J gene: TRBJ2-1; clone size: many; V gene: TRBV27; CDR3 protein: CASSTSGRLIEQFF
J gene: TRBJ2-5; clone size: NA; V gene: TRBV4-3; CDR3 protein: CASSPSGDLWETQYF
J gene: TRBJ2-7; clone size: NA; V gene: TRBV20-1; CDR3 protein: CSAINSLAGPEQYF
J gene: TRBJ1-4; clone size: NA; V gene: TRBV11-2; CDR3 protein: CASSNRGAQEKLFF
J gene: TRBJ2-1; clone size: few; V gene: TRBV5-1; CDR3 protein: CASSFASGSANEQFF
J gene: TRBJ1-6; clone size: NA; V gene: TRBV11-1; CDR3 protein: CASSAAGTHNSPLHF
J gene: TRBJ2-7; clone size: NA; V gene: TRBV6-2/TRBV6-3; CDR3 protein: CASRTSGRADEQYF
J gene: TRBJ2-3; clone size: NA; V gene: TRBV5-6; CDR3 protein: CASRALVPLRSTDTQYF
J gene: TRBJ1-1; clone size: NA; V gene: TRBV6-1; CDR3 protein: CASTLDRVNTEAFF
J gene: TRBJ2-1; clone size: NA; V gene: TRBV6-2/TRBV6-3; CDR3 protein: CASTKSGGVYNEQFF
J gene: TRBJ2-2; clone size: many; V gene: TRBV10-3; CDR3 protein: CAISGTNTGELFF
J gene: TRBJ1-2; clone size: many; V gene: TRBV7-9; CDR3 protein: CASSLLQGERGYTF
J gene: TRBJ2-3; clone size: NA; V gene: TRBV5-1; CDR3 protein: CASRGSGYSTDTQYF
J gene: TRBJ1-1; clone size: NA; V gene: TRBV7-9; CDR3 protein: CASSSPLTRTEAFF
J gene: TRBJ1-5; clone size: NA; V gene: TRBV20-1; CDR3 protein: CSARDRDRRLYSNQPQHF
J gene: TRBJ2-1; clone size: NA; V gene: TRBV6-4; CDR3 protein: CASRETSGGANEQFF
J gene: TRBJ2-2; clone size: many; V gene: TRBV5-1; CDR3 protein: CASSLQVSTGELFF
J gene: TRBJ1-5; clone size: NA; V gene: TRBV20-1; CDR3 protein: CSASRHSLQPQHF
J gene: TRBJ1-2; clone size: NA; V gene: TRBV4-2; CDR3 protein: CASSQDLTRPGGGYGYTF
J gene: TRBJ2-5; clone size: many; V gene: TRBV7-9; CDR3 protein: CASSLALQETQYF
J gene: TRBJ2-3; clone size: many; V gene: TRBV7-2; CDR3 protein: CASRSMGTDTQYF
J gene: TRBJ2-5; clone size: few; V gene: TRBV20-1; CDR3 protein: CSATGYQETQYF
J gene: TRBJ2-1; clone size: many; V gene: TRBV7-9; CDR3 protein: CASSLLRAQGNEQFF
J gene: TRBJ1-6; clone size: few; V gene: TRBV7-2; CDR3 protein: CASSLGTGRNSPLHF